A selection of T cell receptor beta chains follows, all from one sample in a study of CD8 T cells in ankylosing spondylitis. TCRdb used MiXCR to reprocess the 5' RACE reads, holding one entry per CDR3 protein. The sample yields 310,000 or so distinct CDR3 sequences, over 15% seen once. Specimen: blood, either unsorted or a sorted T cell fraction (not recorded which). Receptors were obtained from a male donor with ankylosing spondylitis or in good health (not recorded which). CDR3s include the opening cysteine and the closing phenylalanine or tryptophan. The D gene is left open where the match is weak. Size values are once, few and many counts, or a class for expanded clones, and some rows have none.

v_gene: TRBV29-1
abundance: NA
d_gene: NA
j_gene: TRBJ2-5
CDR3nt: TGCAGCGTTGAAGGGAACTCCGGGGCCGCTCAAGAGACCCAGTACTTC
CDR3aa: CSVEGNSGAAQETQYF

v_gene: TRBV19
abundance: once
d_gene: TRBD2
j_gene: TRBJ2-1
CDR3nt: TGTGCCAGTAGTACCCCAAAAGGACTAGGGAATGAGCAGTTCTTC
CDR3aa: CASSTPKGLGNEQFF

v_gene: TRBV12-3/TRBV12-4
abundance: many
d_gene: NA
j_gene: TRBJ1-4
CDR3nt: TGTGCCAGCAGTTTGTCGGGAGAAAAACTGTTTTTT
CDR3aa: CASSLSGEKLFF

v_gene: TRBV7-2
abundance: NA
d_gene: NA
j_gene: TRBJ1-1
CDR3nt: TGTGCCAGCAGCTTATCACCGGGGCTCGAGGCTTTCTTT
CDR3aa: CASSLSPGLEAFF

v_gene: TRBV7-9
abundance: few
d_gene: TRBD1
j_gene: TRBJ1-1
CDR3nt: TGTGCCAGCAGCACGGGACAGGCCTGGAACACTGAAGCTTTCTTT
CDR3aa: CASSTGQAWNTEAFF

v_gene: TRBV7-8
abundance: NA
d_gene: TRBD2
j_gene: TRBJ2-5
CDR3nt: TGTGCCAGCAGCTTATCTGGGACTAGCGGGGTATTACAAGAGACCCAGTACTTC
CDR3aa: CASSLSGTSGVLQETQYF

v_gene: TRBV12-3/TRBV12-4
abundance: NA
d_gene: NA
j_gene: TRBJ1-5
CDR3nt: TGTGCCAGCAGTCCGGGACGGATCAATCAGCCCCAGCATTTT
CDR3aa: CASSPGRINQPQHF

v_gene: TRBV20-1
abundance: many
d_gene: NA
j_gene: TRBJ2-1
CDR3nt: TGCAGTGCTAGAGATAGGTTACGGGGGTCCTACAATGAGCAGTTCTTC
CDR3aa: CSARDRLRGSYNEQFF

v_gene: TRBV30
abundance: NA
d_gene: NA
j_gene: TRBJ1-1
CDR3nt: TGTGCCTGGATGGGGGGTAACGCTGAAGCTTTCTTT
CDR3aa: CAWMGGNAEAFF

v_gene: TRBV24-1
abundance: few
d_gene: NA
j_gene: TRBJ2-3
CDR3nt: TGTGCCACCAGTGATCCCCTCCGGGGGGCCCGAGATACGCAGTATTTT
CDR3aa: CATSDPLRGARDTQYF

v_gene: TRBV12-3/TRBV12-4
abundance: NA
d_gene: NA
j_gene: TRBJ2-3
CDR3nt: TGTGCCAGCAGGGACACAGGGATGAAGACAGATACGCAGTATTTT
CDR3aa: CASRDTGMKTDTQYF

v_gene: TRBV7-8
abundance: few
d_gene: NA
j_gene: TRBJ2-5
CDR3nt: TGTGCCAGCACCGAGACGGGACTCCAAGAGACCCAGTACTTC
CDR3aa: CASTETGLQETQYF

v_gene: TRBV6-1
abundance: NA
d_gene: NA
j_gene: TRBJ2-4
CDR3nt: TGTGCCAGCAGTGACGGAAGAGGGAAAAACATTCAGTACTTC
CDR3aa: CASSDGRGKNIQYF

v_gene: TRBV5-1
abundance: few
d_gene: TRBD1
j_gene: TRBJ1-4
CDR3nt: TGCGCCAGCAGCCCTGGACAGGGGGTACGACCAACTAATGAAAAACTGTTTTTT
CDR3aa: CASSPGQGVRPTNEKLFF

v_gene: TRBV15
abundance: NA
d_gene: TRBD2
j_gene: TRBJ2-2
CDR3nt: TGTGCCACCAGAGGCGGGAGTTCCTGGAGCGGGGAGCTGTTTTTT
CDR3aa: CATRGGSSWSGELFF

v_gene: TRBV24-1
abundance: few
d_gene: NA
j_gene: TRBJ1-5
CDR3nt: TGTGCCGCCAGCGATACACCTAGCAATCAGCCCCAGCATTTT
CDR3aa: CAASDTPSNQPQHF

v_gene: TRBV7-7
abundance: NA
d_gene: NA
j_gene: TRBJ2-1
CDR3nt: TGTGCTAGCAGCTTAGGGGGCCCGGGGGACAATGAGCAGTTCTTC
CDR3aa: CASSLGGPGDNEQFF

v_gene: TRBV6-1
abundance: once
d_gene: TRBD1
j_gene: TRBJ1-2
CDR3nt: TGTGCCAGCCGGGACAGAACTTATGGCTACACCTTC
CDR3aa: CASRDRTYGYTF

v_gene: TRBV29-1
abundance: NA
d_gene: NA
j_gene: TRBJ2-3
CDR3nt: TGCAGCGCCGTGGGGCGGGTGCGCACAGATACGCAGTATTTT
CDR3aa: CSAVGRVRTDTQYF

v_gene: TRBV5-1
abundance: NA
d_gene: NA
j_gene: TRBJ2-3
CDR3nt: TGCGCCAGCAGCGAGGACGGGAGCCACACAGATACGCAGTATTTT
CDR3aa: CASSEDGSHTDTQYF

v_gene: TRBV15
abundance: NA
d_gene: TRBD1
j_gene: TRBJ2-3
CDR3nt: TGTGCCACCAGCAGGGACAGGGGAACGCAGTATTTT
CDR3aa: CATSRDRGTQYF

v_gene: TRBV4-2
abundance: few
d_gene: TRBD1
j_gene: TRBJ1-2
CDR3nt: TGTGCCAGCAACCGGGAAACAGGGGACGGCTACACCTTC
CDR3aa: CASNRETGDGYTF

v_gene: TRBV9
abundance: few
d_gene: NA
j_gene: TRBJ2-5
CDR3nt: TGTGCCAGCAGCGTCGGGGCACTACAAGAGACCCAGTACTTC
CDR3aa: CASSVGALQETQYF

v_gene: TRBV4-2
abundance: many
d_gene: NA
j_gene: TRBJ2-3
CDR3nt: TGTGCCAGCAGCCTCCAGACACGGCCAGATACGCAGTATTTT
CDR3aa: CASSLQTRPDTQYF

v_gene: TRBV12-3/TRBV12-4
abundance: few
d_gene: NA
j_gene: TRBJ2-2
CDR3nt: TGTGCCAGCAGGGAATTGAGCACCGGGGAGCTGTTTTTT
CDR3aa: CASRELSTGELFF

v_gene: TRBV2
abundance: NA
d_gene: NA
j_gene: TRBJ2-3
CDR3nt: TGTGCCAGCACTTGGGACAGCACAGATACGCAGTATTTT
CDR3aa: CASTWDSTDTQYF